What follows is one T cell receptor beta chain and its context. Germline assignment: CDR1 MNHEY and CDR2 SVGEGT. This CDR3 region has 13 residues. The draw of peripheral blood yielded ten milliliters from each donor. These data come from a study of blood T cells in healthy people across ages. The overall study: About one barcoded beta molecule per two T cells was the capture yield of template switching.

For the second PCR, which ran for about 6 to 11 cycles, a sample-barcoded 5' primer and a J-beta primer mix were used. One entry per CDR3 protein, called by TCRdb with MiXCR from the 5' RACE reads. This table has more than 700,000 distinct CDR3 sequences, 46% appearing once. The rearrangement joins TRBV6-2 or TRBV6-3 to TRBJ2-4; 7 bases line up with TRBD2. Near its end, the DNA agrees better with TRBJ2-5, so the J call may be wrong. This receptor was taken from an elderly man in good health. The specimen sequenced was blood. The CDR3 sequence: CASSWTRGETQYF. CDR3 nucleotide sequence: TGTGCCAGCAGTTGGACTAGAGGCGAGACCCAGTACTTC.